Below, 21 T cell receptor beta chains from the same sample are listed, as sequenced in a study of T cell responses to AZD1222 COVID-19 vaccine. Clones were sequenced by immunoSEQ multiplex PCR, and TCRdb holds only the in-frame ones, with some missing. The table has 130,000 or so clones, around 90% seen once. Sequences were derived from peripheral blood, sampled on day 0 of AZD1222 vaccination. The receptors derive from an adult in good health.

This clone appeared a single time. The chain is built from TRBV30 and TRBJ1-1; 7 bases fit TRBD1. The junction had 8 bases not matched to a gene; V was cut back by 2 bases and J by 2 bases. Germline CDR1 is GTSNPN and CDR2 is SVGIG (reference sequence). The CDR3 is made up of 15 amino acids. CDR3 nucleotide sequence: TGTGCCTGGAGTCCAACGGACAGGCTAAACACTGAAGCTTTCTTT. Translating gives CAWSPTDRLNTEAFF.

This chain uses TRBV7-2 with TRBJ1-2, with D hard to call. The CDR3 length is 16 residues. The germline V and J ends were trimmed by 0 bases and 6 bases, with 17 bases remaining between them. Germline V CDR1 and CDR2: SGHTA, FQGNSA. CDR3 amino acids: CASSLAAIVQTDGYTF. CDR3 bases: TGTGCCAGCAGCTTAGCGGCGATTGTCCAGACTGATGGCTACACCTTC.

This chain uses TRBV6-2 or TRBV6-3 with TRBJ1-1, with D possibly being TRBD1 (5 bases). Germline assignment: CDR1 MNHEY and CDR2 SVGEGT. This CDR3 spans 15 amino acids. V lost 4 bases to trimming and J lost 4 bases, with 16 bases between them. The CDR3 sequence: CASSWTTGTVTEAFF. Written as DNA, the CDR3 is TGTGCCAGCAGTTGGACTACCGGGACCGTCACTGAAGCTTTCTTT.

The V gene is TRBV5-1, the J gene TRBJ1-2; TRBD1 matches 7 bases. CDR1 is SGHRS, CDR2 YFSETQ, per germline. The CDR3 contains 14 residues. Trimming removed 0 bases from V and 8 bases from J; junction bases left unmatched: 7. The CDR3 DNA follows: TGCGCCAGCAGCTTGGAACAGGGGAAGCGGGGCTACACCTTC. Translating it yields CASSLEQGKRGYTF.

This sequence joins TRBV24-1 and TRBJ2-1, with D possibly being TRBD2 (6 bases). Per germline, CDR1 KGHDR and CDR2 SFDVKD. V was shortened by 0 bases and J by 10 bases, with 15 bases between the two germline ends. The CDR3 is made up of 15 amino acids. CDR3 nucleotides: TGTGCCACCAGTGATTTGGCGGGACGCCGTCCGGAGCAGTTCTTC. Its translation: CATSDLAGRRPEQFF.

CDR3 sequence (DNA): TGCAGCGTCGCCGGGGGAAACACCATATATTTT. Translated, it gives CSVAGGNTIYF. The chain carries TRBV29-1 and TRBJ1-3; D unresolved. CDR3 size: 11 residues. Germline CDR1 reads SQVTM; CDR2 reads ANQGSEA. Trimming cost V 6 bases and J 4 bases, with 7 bases left between them.

CDR3 in amino acids: CASSQGSSYNEQFF. For the CDR3, the DNA is TGTGCCAGCAGCCAGGGGAGCTCCTACAATGAGCAGTTCTTC. The chain couples TRBV9 to TRBJ2-1; D is possibly TRBD1 (6 bases). CDR1 and CDR2 (germline): SGDLS, YYNGEE. There are 14 residues in the CDR3. V was pared by 4 bases and J by 0 bases, with 8 bases between.

The chain combines TRBV4-3 with TRBJ1-6; D might be TRBD1 (5 bases). Trimming stripped 3 bases from V and 6 bases from J, with 12 bases between. Germline V gene data show CDR1 as LGHNA and CDR2 as YSLEER. The CDR3 loop spans 15 amino acids. DNA for the CDR3: TGCGCCAGCAGCCATGACAGTTCCGCTAATTCACCCCTCCACTTT. This translates into CASSHDSSANSPLHF.

The V call is TRBV7-8, the J call TRBJ2-7, with TRBD2 matching over 10 bases. The germline gives CDR1 SGHVS, CDR2 FQNEAQ. The J segment lost 5 bases and the V segment lost 2 bases, leaving 9 bases of the junction unmatched. The CDR3 length is 16 residues. Written as DNA, the CDR3 is TGTGCCAGCAGCTTAAATTGGGGGCTAGCGGGAGACGAGCAGTACTTC. This encodes CASSLNWGLAGDEQYF.

The chain is built from TRBV27 and TRBJ2-4, with 8 bases identical to TRBD1. This CDR3 has 18 residues. From germline, CDR1 is MNHEY and CDR2 SMNVEV (reference sequence). The V and J ends lost 4 bases and 3 bases, in that order; junction bases with no gene match: 14. The CDR3 sequence: CASSSRGRRELGKNIQYF. In DNA form, the CDR3 reads TGTGCCAGCAGTTCCAGGGGGCGGAGGGAGTTAGGCAAAAACATTCAGTACTTC.

J is TRBJ2-7 and V is TRBV7-8; 7 bases match TRBD2. CDR3 length: 15 amino acids. Trimming removed 5 bases from V and 1 base from J; junction bases left unmatched: 8. Per the germline V gene, CDR1 is SGHVS and CDR2 is FQNEAQ. The CDR3 DNA sequence: TGTGCCAGCAGCGGTGGACTAGTGGGATCCTACGAGCAGTACTTC. Protein product: CASSGGLVGSYEQYF.

The rearrangement uses TRBV6-1 and TRBJ1-2; tentative D call: TRBD1 (5 bases). Deletions cut 5 bases from V and 5 bases from J, with 12 bases between. Germline V gives CDR1 MNHNS, CDR2 SASEGT. The CDR3 sequence is 13 residues long. The CDR3, as DNA: TGTGCCAGCAGTCCCGTTCGGGGGTATGGCTACACCTTC. This sequence encodes CASSPVRGYGYTF.

The chain has TRBV7-8 and TRBJ1-5; weak D call: TRBD1 (5 bases). Germline V CDR1 and CDR2: SGHVS, FQNEAQ. The CDR3 runs 16 residues. Between the trimmed V and J ends, which lost 5 bases and 0 bases, there was a span of 14 bases. The CDR3 sequence: CASSMGGRGSNQPQHF. In nucleotides, the CDR3 is TGTGCCAGCAGCATGGGGGGACGAGGTAGCAATCAGCCCCAGCATTTT.

This chain links TRBV19 with TRBJ2-7; D possibly matches TRBD1 or TRBD2 (5 bases each). Trimming pared 6 bases from V and 2 bases from J, leaving 14 bases between. The length of the CDR3 is 14 residues. Germline V gene lookup returns CDR1 LNHDA and CDR2 SQIVND (reference sequence). CDR3 DNA: TGTGCCAGTAGCAGACGGGGCAGGGCCTACGAGCAGTACTTC. Translated, it gives CASSRRGRAYEQYF.

V and J are TRBV19 and TRBJ2-6; the match to TRBD1 covers 9 bases. Germline trimming cut 5 bases from V and 0 bases from J; bases unmatched to any gene: 11. The CDR3 length is 19 residues. Per the germline V gene, CDR1 is LNHDA and CDR2 is SQIVND (reference sequence). The CDR3 is CASSVNRDRAFSGANVLTF. CDR3 DNA sequence: TGTGCCAGTAGTGTAAACCGGGACAGGGCTTTCTCTGGGGCCAACGTCCTGACTTTC.

The V call is TRBV6-1, the J call TRBJ2-7; tentatively, D is TRBD2 (6 bases). The CDR3 consists of 16 residues. Trimming left V 4 bases short and J 0 bases short, with 16 bases between. CDR1 and CDR2 (germline): MNHNS, SASEGT. The CDR3 DNA sequence: TGTGCCAGCAGTGCCGCGGGGAGCGCCATCTCCTACGAGCAGTACTTC. Translating gives CASSAAGSAISYEQYF.

The V gene is TRBV4-3, the J gene TRBJ2-3, with 8 bases lining up with TRBD1. J was trimmed by 4 bases and V by 1 base; bases with no gene match: 4. The germline gives CDR1 LGHNA, CDR2 YSLEER. This CDR3 is 15 amino acids long. CDR3 residues: CASSQVPGGADTQYF. The CDR3 region has the DNA TGCGCCAGCAGCCAAGTCCCAGGGGGCGCAGATACGCAGTATTTT.

This chain links TRBV29-1 with TRBJ1-2, with 8 bases identical to TRBD1. The CDR3 loop spans 13 amino acids. The germline gives CDR1 SQVTM, CDR2 ANQGSEA. J gave up 8 bases and V 6 bases, and 11 bases lay outside the gene matches. Here the CDR3 reads CSVGGTGGLGYTF. The CDR3, as DNA: TGCAGCGTCGGGGGGACAGGCGGTTTGGGCTACACCTTC.

V gene TRBV6-1 combines with J gene TRBJ2-7; D may be TRBD2 (6 bases). Germline CDR1 is MNHNS and CDR2 is SASEGT. There are 17 residues in the CDR3. Trimming left V 3 bases short and J 3 bases short, with 21 bases between. CDR3 DNA sequence: TGTGCCAGCAGTGACTTAACGACCTGGACTAAGGGCTACGAGCAGTACTTC. This gives the protein CASSDLTTWTKGYEQYF.

For this clone: This sample also contains other DNA sequences that code for the same CDR3. The J gene is TRBJ1-3, the V gene TRBV9; D gene unclear. The CDR3 has 15 residues. V was shortened by 0 bases and J by 0 bases, with 7 bases between the two germline ends. Germline-derived CDR1 and CDR2 are SGDLS and YYNGEE. CDR3 nucleotide sequence: TGTGCCAGCAGCGTAGGTGGGTCCTCTGGAAACACCATATATTTT. It is translated as CASSVGGSSGNTIYF.

This chain connects TRBV11-2 to TRBJ1-1; D is unresolved. Germline V lookup: CDR1 SGHAT, CDR2 FQNNGV. The CDR3 is made up of 13 amino acids. V was pared by 1 base and J by 0 bases, with 3 bases between. CDR3 amino acids: CASSLGLNTEAFF. The CDR3, as DNA: TGTGCCAGCAGCTTAGGGTTGAACACTGAAGCTTTCTTT. Full variable domain (missing parts from reference TRBV11-2 and TRBJ1-1): EAGVAQSPRYKIIEKRQSVAFWCNPISGHATLYWYQQILGQGPKLLIQFQNNGVVDDSQLPKDRFSAERLKGVDSTLKIQPAKLEDSAVYLCASSLGLNTEAFFGQGTRLTVV.